The clone carrying this T cell receptor beta chain was seen more than once but under ten times. TCRdb analysed the 5' RACE reads with MiXCR anew, one entry per CDR3 protein. Of about 920,000 distinct CDR3 sequences listed, 9% to 15% are singletons. These data come from a study of identical twins. These data also featured in a second study, about yellow fever vaccine responses in identical twins.

The source of this sequence is a woman aged 18-29 years in good health. The source material was PBMCs.

Here the CDR3 reads CAISETGTGHGYTF. In nucleotides, the CDR3 is TGTGCCATCAGTGAGACCGGGACAGGGCATGGCTACACCTTC. This sequence joins TRBV10-3 and TRBJ1-2, with 9 nucleotides matching TRBD1. Germline trimming cut 2 bases from V and 6 bases from J; bases unmatched to any gene: 4. The length of the CDR3 is 14 residues. The germline gives CDR1 ENHRY, CDR2 SYGVKD.